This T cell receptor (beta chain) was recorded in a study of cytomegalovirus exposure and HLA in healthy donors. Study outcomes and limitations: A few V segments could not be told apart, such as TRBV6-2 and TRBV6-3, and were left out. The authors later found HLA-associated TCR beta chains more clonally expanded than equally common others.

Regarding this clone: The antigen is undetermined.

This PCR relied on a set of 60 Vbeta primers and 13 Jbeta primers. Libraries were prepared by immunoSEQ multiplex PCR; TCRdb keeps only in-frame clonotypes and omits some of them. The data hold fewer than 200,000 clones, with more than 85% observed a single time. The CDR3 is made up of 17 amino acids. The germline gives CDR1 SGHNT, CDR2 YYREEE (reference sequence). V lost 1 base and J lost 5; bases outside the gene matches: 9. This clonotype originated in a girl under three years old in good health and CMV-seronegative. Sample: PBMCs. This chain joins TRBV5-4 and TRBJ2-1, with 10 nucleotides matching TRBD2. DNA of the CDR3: TGTGCCAGCAGCTTGTTCCGTCGGCTAGCGGGGGACAATGAGCAGTTCTTC. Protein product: CASSLFRRLAGDNEQFF.